The next 21 T cell receptor beta chains were all read from a single sample in a study of monozygotic twins with inflammatory bowel disease. From the 5' RACE reads, TCRdb lists one entry per CDR3 protein and no DNA. This sample's table has about 380,000 distinct CDR3 sequences. Specimen: blood. These receptors were obtained from a human donor with ulcerative colitis or Crohn's disease, or a healthy co-twin of an affected twin (not recorded which).

The chain recombines TRBV4-3 with TRBJ2-1; TCRdb's D call, TRBD1, is unchecked because there is no DNA. CDR3 length equals 16 residues. CDR1 and CDR2 from the germline V gene are LGHNA and YSLEER. CDR3: CASSQDWGGLTGEQFF.

This rearrangement joins TRBV7-9 to TRBJ2-2; TCRdb's D call of TRBD2 is untestable without DNA. The CDR3 is 17 residues long. The V gene's germline CDR1 is SEHNR and CDR2 FQNEAQ (reference sequence). The CDR3: CASSWPPGLSNTGELFF.

V is TRBV5-1 and J is TRBJ2-3; as DNA is missing, the TRBD2 call by TCRdb cannot be tested. The CDR3 is made up of 14 amino acids. CDR1 and CDR2 (germline): SGHRS, YFSETQ. The CDR3 reads CASSLGTPPDTQYF. The full variable domain, rest sourced from reference TRBV5-1 and TRBJ2-3, is KAGVTQTPRYLIKTRGQQVTLSCSPISGHRSVSWYQQTPGQGLQFLFEYFSETQRNKGNFPGRFSGRQFSNSRSEMNVSTLELGDSALYLCASSLGTPPDTQYFGPGTRLTVL.

The rearrangement uses TRBV20-1 and TRBJ1-1. The CDR3 is 14 amino acids. Germline V gene sequence: CDR1 DFQATT, CDR2 SNEGSKA (reference sequence). The CDR3 spells CSARDRVRNTEAFF.

The chain combines TRBV5-1 with TRBJ2-1; without DNA, the TCRdb call of TRBD1 cannot be checked. This CDR3 is 14 amino acids long. Germline V gene lookup returns CDR1 SGHRS and CDR2 YFSETQ. The CDR3 reads CASSGPDSRFGQFF. Based on the CDR3 plus reference TRBV5-1 and TRBJ2-1, the full variable domain is KAGVTQTPRYLIKTRGQQVTLSCSPISGHRSVSWYQQTPGQGLQFLFEYFSETQRNKGNFPGRFSGRQFSNSRSEMNVSTLELGDSALYLCASSGPDSRFGQFFGPGTRLTVL.

The rearrangement links TRBV13 to TRBJ2-3. The CDR3 is made up of 14 amino acids. Germline V gene lookup returns CDR1 PRHDT and CDR2 FYEKMQ (reference sequence). The CDR3 spells CASSLSVGSDTQYF.

The chain couples TRBV7-9 to TRBJ2-1. Germline CDR1 reads SEHNR; CDR2 reads FQNEAQ (reference sequence). This CDR3 spans 14 amino acids. The CDR3 loop reads CASRVAGKYNEQFF.

This rearrangement joins TRBV7-9 to TRBJ2-2; with no DNA, the TCRdb D assignment of TRBD1 cannot be verified. Germline CDR1 SEHNR, CDR2 FQNEAQ (reference sequence). This CDR3 has 14 amino acids. CDR3 protein: CASDSGQYTGELFF.

J is TRBJ1-1 and V is TRBV18. The CDR3 runs 15 residues. From germline, CDR1 is KGHSH and CDR2 LQKENI. CDR3 protein: CASSPPSPMNTEAFF.

The chain is built from TRBV4-3 and TRBJ2-2; the TCRdb D gene call, TRBD1, has no DNA to confirm it. The CDR3 runs 17 residues. Germline V gene lookup returns CDR1 LGHNA and CDR2 YSLEER. CDR3 residues: CASSGSRRGPNGGELFF.

The rearrangement joins TRBV7-2 to TRBJ1-2; TCRdb names TRBD1, which stays unverified in the absence of DNA. Germline V gives CDR1 SGHTA, CDR2 FQGNSA. This CDR3 contains 16 residues. CDR3 residues: CASSSARGRANYGYTF. The full variable domain, in which reference TRBV7-2 and TRBJ1-2 provide the parts outside the CDR3, is GAGVSQSPSNKVTEKGKDVELRCDPISGHTALYWYRQSLGQGLEFLIYFQGNSAPDKSGLPSDRFSAERTGGSVSTLTIQRTQQEDSAVYLCASSSARGRANYGYTFGSGTRLTVV.

This chain joins TRBV12-3 or TRBV12-4 and TRBJ2-7. The CDR3 consists of 11 residues. The chain's CDR3 is CASSYQYEQYF.

The CDR3 loop reads CASSTDRDDTDTQYF. The chain recombines TRBV19 with TRBJ2-3; TCRdb picks TRBD1, but there is no DNA to check that call. CDR1 LNHDA and CDR2 SQIVND come from the germline V gene (reference sequence). CDR3 length equals 15 residues.

This chain joins TRBV7-9 and TRBJ1-2; the D call from TCRdb, TRBD1, cannot be confirmed without DNA. There are 17 residues in the CDR3. CDR1 is SEHNR, CDR2 FQNEAQ, per germline (reference sequence). CDR3 in amino acids: CASSPKQGQHPSRGYTF.

The chain uses TRBV5-1 and TRBJ2-7. Germline lookup yields CDR1 SGHRS and CDR2 YFSETQ. The CDR3 loop spans 15 amino acids. The CDR3 loop reads CASSLVEAGSYEQYF.

This sequence joins TRBV4-3 and TRBJ1-2. Germline V gene data show CDR1 as LGHNA and CDR2 as YSLEER. This CDR3 contains 15 residues. The CDR3 spells CASSQDRRSNYGYTF.

The CDR3 reads CASSPGPLVTDRYF. The chain links TRBV7-9 to TRBJ2-7; as DNA is missing, the TRBD2 call by TCRdb cannot be tested. This CDR3 region has 14 residues. Germline loops: CDR1 SEHNR, CDR2 FQNEAQ (reference sequence).

This sequence joins TRBV7-2 and TRBJ2-5; lacking DNA, the TRBD1 call made by TCRdb goes unchecked. Germline V gene lookup returns CDR1 SGHTA and CDR2 FQGNSA. The CDR3 covers 15 residues. The chain's CDR3 is CASSLGQGAKQTQYF.

This rearrangement joins TRBV29-1 to TRBJ2-2; TCRdb selects TRBD1, and the lack of DNA leaves this call unchecked. The CDR3 loop spans 13 amino acids. Germline CDR1 SQVTM, CDR2 ANQGSEA. The CDR3: CSVAARGWRELFF.

The chain is built from TRBV5-1 and TRBJ2-3. The germline V gene has CDR1 SGHRS and CDR2 YFSETQ. This CDR3 spans 14 amino acids. The CDR3 protein is CASSLGRLTDTQYF.

This chain uses TRBV11-2 with TRBJ1-5; TCRdb's assignment of TRBD1 cannot be checked, as there is no DNA. The CDR3 has 13 amino acids. The germline V gene has CDR1 SGHAT and CDR2 FQNNGV. CDR3 residues: CASSRPPKGPQHF. Based on the CDR3 plus reference TRBV11-2 and TRBJ1-5, the full variable domain is EAGVAQSPRYKIIEKRQSVAFWCNPISGHATLYWYQQILGQGPKLLIQFQNNGVVDDSQLPKDRFSAERLKGVDSTLKIQPAKLEDSAVYLCASSRPPKGPQHFGDGTRLSIL.